This TCR beta chain came from a study of technical replicates of blood from several donors. The protocol was immunoSEQ multiplex PCR, while the TCRdb copy is restricted to in-frame clones and leaves out a portion. The data show some 83,000 clones, about 92% seen once. This clonotype was sampled from a human donor in good health. The sample comprised T cells isolated from PBMCs.

As DNA, the CDR3 is TGTGCCAGCAGTGAACTCACCGGGACAGATAACACTGAAGCTTTCTTT. This gives the protein CASSELTGTDNTEAFF. The chain couples TRBV25-1 to TRBJ1-1, with 7 bases lining up with TRBD1. Trimming cost V 2 bases and J 2 bases; bases outside gene matches: 8. The CDR3 length is 16 residues. Germline loops: CDR1 MGHDK, CDR2 SYGVNS.